Listed below are T cell receptor beta chains from one sample, sequenced in a study of T-cell memory formation after mild COVID-19. TCRdb itself ran the 5' RACE reads through MiXCR, one entry per CDR3 protein. Of hundreds of thousands of distinct CDR3 sequences in the sample, roughly 22% were seen once. Sequencing input: PBMCs or a T cell subset sorted from them (not recorded which). The receptors originated from an adult woman who had mild COVID-19 (a few samples of this study predate the infection). Cell type and time point are not known. The CDR3 runs from the conserved cysteine through the conserved F or W. A D gene is named only where the DNA matches it firmly. For some rows the clone size is stated as once, few or many, or as a class when expanded; others skip it.

j_gene	d_gene	v_gene	abundance	CDR3nt	CDR3aa
TRBJ2-3	TRBD2	TRBV3-1	NA	TGTGCCAGCAGCCAAGAGGTGATCCGGGGGGGAAGAACAGATACGCAGTATTTT	CASSQEVIRGGRTDTQYF
TRBJ2-7	TRBD2	TRBV5-1	NA	TGCGCCAGCAACTGGGGACTAGCGGGGTACGAGCAGTACTTC	CASNWGLAGYEQYF
TRBJ2-1	NA	TRBV12-3/TRBV12-4	few	TGTGCCAGCAGTTCGATACCCTTAAGATACAATGAGCAGTTCTTC	CASSSIPLRYNEQFF
TRBJ2-5	NA	TRBV11-2	NA	TGTGCCAGCAGCTTCCGCAGGACCCAAGAGACCCAGTACTTC	CASSFRRTQETQYF
TRBJ2-7	NA	TRBV7-8	few	TGTGCCAGCAGCCCATCTCGCCAAGACGCCTACGAGCAGTACTTC	CASSPSRQDAYEQYF
TRBJ2-6	NA	TRBV24-1	NA	TGTGCCACCAACGGGGCTGGGGCCAACGTCCTGACTTTC	CATNGAGANVLTF
TRBJ1-4	NA	TRBV4-1	few	TGCGCCAGCAGCCAAGAAAGGGGACTCGGGAGGGATGAAAAACTGTTTTTT	CASSQERGLGRDEKLFF
TRBJ1-3	NA	TRBV4-1	once	TGCGCCAGCAGCCAAGTGGCGGGTTCTGGAAACACCATATATTTT	CASSQVAGSGNTIYF
TRBJ2-5	TRBD2	TRBV6-4	NA	TGTGCCAGCAGTGTCAGCGGGGGGCCGCAGGAGACCCAGTACTTC	CASSVSGGPQETQYF
TRBJ2-1	NA	TRBV20-1	NA	TGCAGTGTTAGGAGAGTCAATGAGCAGTTCTTC	CSVRRVNEQFF
TRBJ2-5	TRBD2	TRBV12-3/TRBV12-4	few	TGTGCCAGCAGCCCCCCCGGAGCGGGGAGACAAGAGACCCAGTACTTC	CASSPPGAGRQETQYF
TRBJ2-1	NA	TRBV6-1	few	TGTGCCAGCAGTGAAGCAGGTAGGGGACCGGAGCAGTTCTTC	CASSEAGRGPEQFF
TRBJ1-1	NA	TRBV19	NA	TGTGCCAGTAGTCCCCAGGCAAGTTCTACTGAAGCTTTCTTT	CASSPQASSTEAFF
TRBJ2-2	NA	TRBV6-2/TRBV6-3	once	TGTGCCAGCAGACTACAGGGATTGGTCACCGGGGAGCTGTTTTTT	CASRLQGLVTGELFF
TRBJ2-1	NA	TRBV7-9	few	TGTGCCAGCAGCTCCCCTCTACTAAATGAGCAGTTCTTC	CASSSPLLNEQFF
TRBJ1-2	NA	TRBV6-5	NA	TGTGCCAGCACCCTGGGGGGGCCGTTCCGGGGCTACACCTTC	CASTLGGPFRGYTF
TRBJ2-1	TRBD1	TRBV12-3/TRBV12-4	NA	TGTGCCAGCAGTCGCCGGGACAGGGTGCCGGATGAGCAGTTCTTC	CASSRRDRVPDEQFF
TRBJ1-5	NA	TRBV7-9	many	TGTGCCAGCAGCTTAGACGGAGTTCAGCCCCAGCATTTT	CASSLDGVQPQHF
TRBJ2-3	NA	TRBV7-2	NA	TGTGCCAGCAGCCTCCTACAGGGAGGTTCGCAGTATTTT	CASSLLQGGSQYF
TRBJ1-5	NA	TRBV12-3/TRBV12-4	NA	TGTGCCAGCAGCCCTCAGGTTAGCAATCAGCCCCAGCATTTT	CASSPQVSNQPQHF
TRBJ1-2	NA	TRBV7-8	NA	TGTGCCAGCAGCTTAGCGGGGACTAGATATGGCTACACCTTC	CASSLAGTRYGYTF
TRBJ2-1	TRBD1	TRBV5-1	NA	TGCGCCAGCAGCTTGGAGACAGGGAGCCACAATGAGCAGTTCTTC	CASSLETGSHNEQFF
TRBJ2-1	NA	TRBV24-1	NA	TGTGCCACCAGTGATCGGTACCGGGACAAGTACAATGAGCAGTTCTTC	CATSDRYRDKYNEQFF
TRBJ1-2	NA	TRBV19	NA	TGTGCCAGTAGTATAGCCGGGGAGTCGAAATATGGCTACACCTTC	CASSIAGESKYGYTF
TRBJ1-5	NA	TRBV12-5	few	TGTGCTAGTGGTTTCGGGAGCCCTAGCAATCAGCCCCAGCATTTT	CASGFGSPSNQPQHF
TRBJ1-6	TRBD1	TRBV5-6	NA	TGTGCCAGCAGCATAGACAGGGGGATTAATTCACCCCTCCACTTT	CASSIDRGINSPLHF
TRBJ2-5	NA	TRBV4-3	NA	TGCGCCAGCAGCCAGCCGAGGGGCTTC	CASSQPRGF
TRBJ2-2	NA	TRBV9	NA	TGTGCCAGCAGCGCATACAACACCGGGGAGCTGTTTTTT	CASSAYNTGELFF
TRBJ1-5	NA	TRBV10-3	NA	TGTGCCATCAGTGACAGGGAATACAATCAGCCCCAGCATTTT	CAISDREYNQPQHF
TRBJ2-3	TRBD2	TRBV7-8	NA	TGTGCCAGCAGCTTAGTGGCGGGGGGAGTCGCAGATACGCAGTATTTT	CASSLVAGGVADTQYF
TRBJ2-6	NA	TRBV6-5	few	TGTGCCAGCAGTTACTCTGACGCCTTCTCTGGGGCCAACGTCCTGACTTTC	CASSYSDAFSGANVLTF
TRBJ2-6	NA	TRBV24-1	few	TGTGCCACCTACGTCCCTGGGGCCAACGTCCTGACTTTC	CATYVPGANVLTF
TRBJ2-1	NA	TRBV6-5	NA	TGTGCCAGCAGTTACCCCGGGGTCCCCTACAATGAGCAGTTCTTC	CASSYPGVPYNEQFF
TRBJ2-1	TRBD2	TRBV29-1	many	TGCAGCGTTGTCGGGACTAGCGGGCGAGTCTCCTACAATGAGCAGTTCTTC	CSVVGTSGRVSYNEQFF
TRBJ2-2	NA	TRBV20-1	few	TGCAGTGCTAGGGGTATTGGGGGCAAAGCCGGGGAGCTGTTTTTT	CSARGIGGKAGELFF
TRBJ2-1	NA	TRBV4-1	few	TGCGCCAGTGCTTCGGGGGCGTATGAGCAGTTCTTC	CASASGAYEQFF
TRBJ1-3	NA	TRBV9	NA	TGTGCCAGCAGCGCATCTTTGGAAGGAGAACCTTCTGGAAACACCATATATTTT	CASSASLEGEPSGNTIYF
TRBJ1-1	NA	TRBV5-1	few	TGCGCCAGCAGCTTGGCCGAGGGAATTGAAGCTTTCTTT	CASSLAEGIEAFF
TRBJ2-2	NA	TRBV7-2	many	TGTGCCAGCAGCCGCTCGAACACCGGGGAGCTGTTTTTT	CASSRSNTGELFF
TRBJ2-3	TRBD1	TRBV18	NA	TGTGCCAGCTCAAGGGGACAGGCCGTTAGCACAGATACGCAGTATTTT	CASSRGQAVSTDTQYF
TRBJ2-7	NA	TRBV11-3	few	TGTGCCAGCAGCTTGCGCCTGGGCATCTCCTACGAGCAGTACTTC	CASSLRLGISYEQYF